A selection of T cell receptor beta chains follows, all from one sample in a study of PD-L1 blockade in urothelial cancer. Here immunoSEQ multiplex PCR was the method, and the copy in TCRdb shows in-frame clones only, minus some. The sample comprises about 90,000 clones, approximately 91% of which are singletons, and around a tenth rests with the top ten. Material: PBMCs, obtained around atezolizumab (anti-PD-L1) treatment. Receptor source: a man aged 60 to 69 with urothelial cancer. Both conserved end residues are part of each CDR3. D genes are given only for firm matches. Clone size, where shown, is once, few, many, or a class for clones that have expanded.

TRBD2	TRBV4-1	.	TRBJ2-3	TGCGCCAGCAGCCTCGCAGGACTAGCGGGGAACACAGATACGCAGTATTTT	CASSLAGLAGNTDTQYF
.	TRBV5-1	.	TRBJ2-3	TGCGCCAGCAGCCTGGACGGGTTCACAGATACGCAGTATTTT	CASSLDGFTDTQYF
TRBD2	TRBV19	.	TRBJ2-1	TGTGCCAGTAGCCGGACTAGCGAGACCTACAATGAGCAGTTCTTC	CASSRTSETYNEQFF
TRBD2	TRBV5-1	once	TRBJ2-2	TGCGCCAGCAGCTTGATCGCGGGGGGGAACACCGGGGAGCTGTTTTTT	CASSLIAGGNTGELFF
.	TRBV30	.	TRBJ1-6	TGTGCCTGGAGGGGGACATTTTCACCCCTCCACTTT	CAWRGTFSPLHF
TRBD1	TRBV5-1	.	TRBJ2-3	TGCGCCAGCAGCGAGGACAGGTTGGAAGATACGCAGTATTTT	CASSEDRLEDTQYF
.	TRBV19	.	TRBJ1-2	TGTGCCAGTAGTACTGGCCTATCGGGGGGCTACACCTTC	CASSTGLSGGYTF
.	TRBV29-1	.	TRBJ2-7	TGCAGTGCGACCAGGGGTAACGAGCAGTACTTC	CSATRGNEQYF
.	TRBV29-1	.	TRBJ2-7	TGCAGCTTCCGGACAGCAAGCTCCTACGAGCAGTACTTC	CSFRTASSYEQYF
.	TRBV7-2	.	TRBJ2-7	TGTGCCAGCAGCCCCGGGACTTATTCCTACGAGCAGTACTTC	CASSPGTYSYEQYF
TRBD2	TRBV29-1	.	TRBJ2-2	TGCAGCGTAGCGGGGCCGGGGGAGCTGTTTTTT	CSVAGPGELFF
TRBD2	TRBV28	once	TRBJ2-3	TGTGCCAGCAGTAAAGCGGGGGGGGTCACAGATACGCAGTATTTT	CASSKAGGVTDTQYF
TRBD1	TRBV28	.	TRBJ2-7	TGTGCCAGCAGGACGGGACAGGGCCTGTTGAACGAGCAGTACTTC	CASRTGQGLLNEQYF
.	TRBV23-1	.	TRBJ2-1	TGCGCCAGCAGTCCCACGGTGGGGGCTACCTACAATGAGCAGTTCTTC	CASSPTVGATYNEQFF
TRBD2	TRBV18	.	TRBJ2-1	TGTGCCAGCTCACCACCGCTGACTAGCGGGGAGCAGTTCTTC	CASSPPLTSGEQFF
TRBD1	TRBV7-2	.	TRBJ1-1	TGTGCCAGCAGCTTACAAGGACAGGGACTTATGAACACTGAAGCTTTCTTT	CASSLQGQGLMNTEAFF
.	TRBV5-4	.	TRBJ2-5	TGTGCCAGCAGCTTGGGGGCCGGAGGGGAAGAGACCCAGTACTTC	CASSLGAGGEETQYF
.	TRBV6-5	.	TRBJ1-1	TGTGCCAGCAGTTACGAGCAGGGCGTGGGCACTGAAGCTTTCTTT	CASSYEQGVGTEAFF
.	TRBV30	few	TRBJ1-3	TGTGCCTGGAGTGTACATCGAAACACCATATATTTT	CAWSVHRNTIYF
TRBD1	TRBV9	.	TRBJ1-2	TGTGCCAGCAGCCCAGGGACAGGGGCTAACTATGGCTACACCTTC	CASSPGTGANYGYTF
TRBD1	TRBV30	.	TRBJ1-1	TGTGCCTGGAACAGGGGGTACGGCACTGAAGCTTTCTTT	CAWNRGYGTEAFF
TRBD1	TRBV7-3	once	TRBJ1-2	TGTGCCAGCAGCCTAAGGGGGCAGGGGGACGGCTACACCTTC	CASSLRGQGDGYTF
.	TRBV20-1	.	TRBJ1-1	TGCAGTGCTAGAGAGCGCACTGAAGCTTTCTTT	CSARERTEAFF
.	TRBV27	once	TRBJ2-7	TGTGCCAGCAGTCCATGGGGAGCCTACGAGCAGTACTTC	CASSPWGAYEQYF
.	TRBV7-2	.	TRBJ1-6	TGTGCCAGCAGTTCACTACGAGCACCCCTCCACTTT	CASSSLRAPLHF
.	TRBV7-9	.	TRBJ1-5	TGTGCCAGCAGCCCCGAGACAGGTGCTGGGCAGCCCCAGCATTTT	CASSPETGAGQPQHF
TRBD2	TRBV30	.	TRBJ2-3	TGTGCCTGGAGTGAGGCGGGGGGGGTCGATACGCAGTATTTT	CAWSEAGGVDTQYF
TRBD1	TRBV19	once	TRBJ1-5	TGTGCCAGTAGTACCAATCAGGGGGGCTATAGCAATCAGCCCCAGCATTTT	CASSTNQGGYSNQPQHF
.	TRBV4-1	.	TRBJ2-7	TGCGCCAGCAGCCAACTCCGGGACACACCCACCTACGAGCAGTACTTC	CASSQLRDTPTYEQYF